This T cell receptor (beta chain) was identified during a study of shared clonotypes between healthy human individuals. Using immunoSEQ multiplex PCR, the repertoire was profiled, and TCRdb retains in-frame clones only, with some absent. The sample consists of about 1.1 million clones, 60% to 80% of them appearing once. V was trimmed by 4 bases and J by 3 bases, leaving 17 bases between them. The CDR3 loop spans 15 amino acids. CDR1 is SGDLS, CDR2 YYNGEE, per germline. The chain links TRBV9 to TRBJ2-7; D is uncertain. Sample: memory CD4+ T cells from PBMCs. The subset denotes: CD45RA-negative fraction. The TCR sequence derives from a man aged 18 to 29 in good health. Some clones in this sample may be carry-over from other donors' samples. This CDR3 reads CASSRSPNTDYEQYF. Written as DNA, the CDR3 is TGTGCCAGCAGCCGTTCCCCCAATACCGACTACGAGCAGTACTTC.